Sequencing of this T cell receptor (beta chain) was carried out in a study of blood T cell repertoires in COVID-19. In its sample, this clone was seen once. The table came from immunoSEQ multiplex PCR; TCRdb's copy has only in-frame clones and leaves some out. The sample yields about 24,000 clones, approximately 86% seen once. This receptor was taken from a man aged 50-60 years with active COVID-19. The sequenced material came from peripheral blood.

The CDR3 reads CASSEYERRYSNQPQHF. The CDR3 nucleotides read TGTGCCAGCAGTGAATACGAGAGGAGATATAGCAATCAGCCCCAGCATTTT. This sequence joins TRBV25-1 and TRBJ1-5; D remains unclear. This CDR3 has 17 amino acids. Trimming cost V 0 bases and J 0 bases, with 12 bases left between them. Germline V gene sequence: CDR1 MGHDK, CDR2 SYGVNS.